A selection of T cell receptor beta chains follows, all from one sample in a study of blood T cell repertoires in COVID-19. This table comes from immunoSEQ multiplex PCR, and its TCRdb copy is limited to in-frame clones, with some not included. The sample includes some 180,000 clones, 84% of them seen just once. Sequenced sample: peripheral blood. The receptors come from a human donor in a cohort sampled during active COVID-19. The CDR3 runs from the conserved cysteine through the conserved F or W. Fields, in order: clone size, D gene, J gene, V gene, CDR3 DNA, CDR3 protein. A D gene is named only where the DNA matches it firmly. Clone size is shown for a subset of rows, as once, few, many or a class of expanded clone.

NA,TRBD1,TRBJ1-1,TRBV29-1,TGCAGCGTTGAAGGGGTTTGGAGGGACAGTCCAGAAACTGAAGCTTTCTTT,CSVEGVWRDSPETEAFF
NA,NA,TRBJ2-3,TRBV7-9,TGTGCCAGCAGCCCGTTAGAGGGGGTGAGCACAGATACGCAGTATTTT,CASSPLEGVSTDTQYF
once,TRBD1,TRBJ2-7,TRBV15,TGTGCCACCAGCAACGAGAGGTTGACAGGGGGCTCTCACGAGCAGTACTTC,CATSNERLTGGSHEQYF
NA,NA,TRBJ1-1,TRBV6-5,TGTGCCAGCAGCACAGGGTCGCAGAACTCTGAAGCTTTCTTT,CASSTGSQNSEAFF
once,NA,TRBJ1-2,TRBV15,TGTGCCACCAGCAGATACAAGTCAGTCTATGGCTACACCTTC,CATSRYKSVYGYTF
NA,TRBD1,TRBJ1-2,TRBV5-1,TGCGCCAGCAGCTCCCGACAGGGAACAAGCTATGGCTACACCTTC,CASSSRQGTSYGYTF
once,NA,TRBJ1-1,TRBV28,TGTGCCAGCAGTTTAGCCAGGAACACTGAAGCTTTCTTT,CASSLARNTEAFF
NA,TRBD1,TRBJ2-7,TRBV11-2,TGTGCCAGCAGCTTAGGAGGGGACAGTTACGAGCAGTACTTC,CASSLGGDSYEQYF
NA,TRBD1,TRBJ2-7,TRBV27,TGTGCCAGCAGCTCCCGCAGGGGGAACGAGCAGTACTTC,CASSSRRGNEQYF
NA,TRBD2,TRBJ2-3,TRBV3-1/TRBV3-2,TGTGCCAGCAGCCAAGATGGCGAGCGGGGGAGAACGCAGTATTTT,CASSQDGERGRTQYF
NA,TRBD1,TRBJ2-5,TRBV4-1,TGCGCCAGCAGCCAGTCCTCAGGGGGCGGGCATGAGACCCAGTACTTC,CASSQSSGGGHETQYF
NA,NA,TRBJ2-1,TRBV9,TGTGCCAGCAGCCTAGGACTAACCGAGCAGTTCTTC,CASSLGLTEQFF
once,TRBD1,TRBJ2-3,TRBV9,TGTGCCAGCAGCGACAGGGGAGATACGCAGTATTTT,CASSDRGDTQYF
NA,TRBD1,TRBJ2-2,TRBV12-3/TRBV12-4,TGTGCCAGCAGACGGACAGGGCCCGGGGAGCTGTTTTTT,CASRRTGPGELFF
NA,NA,TRBJ2-5,TRBV11-1,TGTGCCAGCAGCATGTCAGGGGTATTGAGAGAGACCCAGTACTTC,CASSMSGVLRETQYF
NA,TRBD1,TRBJ2-5,TRBV11-1,TGTGCCAGCAGCTTAGCAACCGGGACAGGGGCTTCGGAGACCCAGTACTTC,CASSLATGTGASETQYF